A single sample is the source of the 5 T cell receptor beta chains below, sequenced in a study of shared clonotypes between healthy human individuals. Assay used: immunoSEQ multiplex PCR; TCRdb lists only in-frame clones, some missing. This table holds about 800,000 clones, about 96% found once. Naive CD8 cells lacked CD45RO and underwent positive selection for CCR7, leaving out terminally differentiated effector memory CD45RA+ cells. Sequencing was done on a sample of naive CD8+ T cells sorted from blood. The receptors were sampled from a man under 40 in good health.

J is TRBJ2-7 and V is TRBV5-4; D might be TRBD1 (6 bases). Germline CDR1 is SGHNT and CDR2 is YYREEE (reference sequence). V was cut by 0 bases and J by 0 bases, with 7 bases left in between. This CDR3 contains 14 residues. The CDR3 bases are TGTGCCAGCAGCTTGGGAGGGGGCTCCTACGAGCAGTACTTC. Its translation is CASSLGGGSYEQYF. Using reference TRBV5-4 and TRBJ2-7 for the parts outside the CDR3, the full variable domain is ETGVTQSPTHLIKTRGQQVTLRCSSQSGHNTVSWYQQALGQGPQFIFQYYREEENGRGNFPPRFSGLQFPNYSSELNVNALELDDSALYLCASSLGGGSYEQYFGPGTRLTVT.

This CDR3 is CASSGGISGNTIYF. The CDR3 nucleotides read TGCGCCAGTTCAGGGGGTATATCTGGAAACACCATATATTTT. This sequence joins TRBV5-1 and TRBJ1-3, with 7 bases aligning to TRBD1. CDR3 length: 14 residues. Per germline, CDR1 SGHRS and CDR2 YFSETQ. Germline trimming cut 8 bases from V and 1 base from J; bases unmatched to any gene: 6.

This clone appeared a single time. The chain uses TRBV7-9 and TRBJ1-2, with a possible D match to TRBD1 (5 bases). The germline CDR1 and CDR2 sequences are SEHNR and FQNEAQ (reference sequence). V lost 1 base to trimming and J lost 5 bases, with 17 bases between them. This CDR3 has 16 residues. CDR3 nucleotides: TGTGCCAGCAGCTTAGGGGCGGATACCGGGACTTATGGCTACACCTTC. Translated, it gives CASSLGADTGTYGYTF.

DNA for the CDR3: TGTGCCTGGAGTGTACTATCCTCCACAGATACGCAGTATTTT. Translated: CAWSVLSSTDTQYF. The rearrangement joins TRBV30 to TRBJ2-3; D is uncertain. Germline CDR1 reads GTSNPN; CDR2 reads SVGIG (reference sequence). V lost 0 bases, J lost 2 bases, and 9 bases lay in between. The CDR3 consists of 14 residues.

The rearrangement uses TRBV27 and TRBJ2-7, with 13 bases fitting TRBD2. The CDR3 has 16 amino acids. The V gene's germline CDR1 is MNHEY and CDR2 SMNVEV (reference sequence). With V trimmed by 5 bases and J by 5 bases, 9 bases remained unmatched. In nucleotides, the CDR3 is TGTGCCAGCAGTCCTCACGCCGGACTAGCGGGAGACGAGCAGTACTTC. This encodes CASSPHAGLAGDEQYF.